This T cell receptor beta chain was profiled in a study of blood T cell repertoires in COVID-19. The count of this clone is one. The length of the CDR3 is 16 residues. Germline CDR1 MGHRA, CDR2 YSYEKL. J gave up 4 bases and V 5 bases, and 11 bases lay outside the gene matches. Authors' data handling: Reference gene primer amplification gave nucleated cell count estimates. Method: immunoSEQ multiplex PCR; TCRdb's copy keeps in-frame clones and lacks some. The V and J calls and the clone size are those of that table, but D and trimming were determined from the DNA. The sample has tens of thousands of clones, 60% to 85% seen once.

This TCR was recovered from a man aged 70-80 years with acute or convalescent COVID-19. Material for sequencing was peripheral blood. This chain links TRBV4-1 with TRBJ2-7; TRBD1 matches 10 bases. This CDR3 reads CASSTSPGTGDYEQYF. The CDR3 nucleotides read TGCGCCAGCAGCACCTCACCCGGGACAGGGGATTACGAGCAGTACTTC.